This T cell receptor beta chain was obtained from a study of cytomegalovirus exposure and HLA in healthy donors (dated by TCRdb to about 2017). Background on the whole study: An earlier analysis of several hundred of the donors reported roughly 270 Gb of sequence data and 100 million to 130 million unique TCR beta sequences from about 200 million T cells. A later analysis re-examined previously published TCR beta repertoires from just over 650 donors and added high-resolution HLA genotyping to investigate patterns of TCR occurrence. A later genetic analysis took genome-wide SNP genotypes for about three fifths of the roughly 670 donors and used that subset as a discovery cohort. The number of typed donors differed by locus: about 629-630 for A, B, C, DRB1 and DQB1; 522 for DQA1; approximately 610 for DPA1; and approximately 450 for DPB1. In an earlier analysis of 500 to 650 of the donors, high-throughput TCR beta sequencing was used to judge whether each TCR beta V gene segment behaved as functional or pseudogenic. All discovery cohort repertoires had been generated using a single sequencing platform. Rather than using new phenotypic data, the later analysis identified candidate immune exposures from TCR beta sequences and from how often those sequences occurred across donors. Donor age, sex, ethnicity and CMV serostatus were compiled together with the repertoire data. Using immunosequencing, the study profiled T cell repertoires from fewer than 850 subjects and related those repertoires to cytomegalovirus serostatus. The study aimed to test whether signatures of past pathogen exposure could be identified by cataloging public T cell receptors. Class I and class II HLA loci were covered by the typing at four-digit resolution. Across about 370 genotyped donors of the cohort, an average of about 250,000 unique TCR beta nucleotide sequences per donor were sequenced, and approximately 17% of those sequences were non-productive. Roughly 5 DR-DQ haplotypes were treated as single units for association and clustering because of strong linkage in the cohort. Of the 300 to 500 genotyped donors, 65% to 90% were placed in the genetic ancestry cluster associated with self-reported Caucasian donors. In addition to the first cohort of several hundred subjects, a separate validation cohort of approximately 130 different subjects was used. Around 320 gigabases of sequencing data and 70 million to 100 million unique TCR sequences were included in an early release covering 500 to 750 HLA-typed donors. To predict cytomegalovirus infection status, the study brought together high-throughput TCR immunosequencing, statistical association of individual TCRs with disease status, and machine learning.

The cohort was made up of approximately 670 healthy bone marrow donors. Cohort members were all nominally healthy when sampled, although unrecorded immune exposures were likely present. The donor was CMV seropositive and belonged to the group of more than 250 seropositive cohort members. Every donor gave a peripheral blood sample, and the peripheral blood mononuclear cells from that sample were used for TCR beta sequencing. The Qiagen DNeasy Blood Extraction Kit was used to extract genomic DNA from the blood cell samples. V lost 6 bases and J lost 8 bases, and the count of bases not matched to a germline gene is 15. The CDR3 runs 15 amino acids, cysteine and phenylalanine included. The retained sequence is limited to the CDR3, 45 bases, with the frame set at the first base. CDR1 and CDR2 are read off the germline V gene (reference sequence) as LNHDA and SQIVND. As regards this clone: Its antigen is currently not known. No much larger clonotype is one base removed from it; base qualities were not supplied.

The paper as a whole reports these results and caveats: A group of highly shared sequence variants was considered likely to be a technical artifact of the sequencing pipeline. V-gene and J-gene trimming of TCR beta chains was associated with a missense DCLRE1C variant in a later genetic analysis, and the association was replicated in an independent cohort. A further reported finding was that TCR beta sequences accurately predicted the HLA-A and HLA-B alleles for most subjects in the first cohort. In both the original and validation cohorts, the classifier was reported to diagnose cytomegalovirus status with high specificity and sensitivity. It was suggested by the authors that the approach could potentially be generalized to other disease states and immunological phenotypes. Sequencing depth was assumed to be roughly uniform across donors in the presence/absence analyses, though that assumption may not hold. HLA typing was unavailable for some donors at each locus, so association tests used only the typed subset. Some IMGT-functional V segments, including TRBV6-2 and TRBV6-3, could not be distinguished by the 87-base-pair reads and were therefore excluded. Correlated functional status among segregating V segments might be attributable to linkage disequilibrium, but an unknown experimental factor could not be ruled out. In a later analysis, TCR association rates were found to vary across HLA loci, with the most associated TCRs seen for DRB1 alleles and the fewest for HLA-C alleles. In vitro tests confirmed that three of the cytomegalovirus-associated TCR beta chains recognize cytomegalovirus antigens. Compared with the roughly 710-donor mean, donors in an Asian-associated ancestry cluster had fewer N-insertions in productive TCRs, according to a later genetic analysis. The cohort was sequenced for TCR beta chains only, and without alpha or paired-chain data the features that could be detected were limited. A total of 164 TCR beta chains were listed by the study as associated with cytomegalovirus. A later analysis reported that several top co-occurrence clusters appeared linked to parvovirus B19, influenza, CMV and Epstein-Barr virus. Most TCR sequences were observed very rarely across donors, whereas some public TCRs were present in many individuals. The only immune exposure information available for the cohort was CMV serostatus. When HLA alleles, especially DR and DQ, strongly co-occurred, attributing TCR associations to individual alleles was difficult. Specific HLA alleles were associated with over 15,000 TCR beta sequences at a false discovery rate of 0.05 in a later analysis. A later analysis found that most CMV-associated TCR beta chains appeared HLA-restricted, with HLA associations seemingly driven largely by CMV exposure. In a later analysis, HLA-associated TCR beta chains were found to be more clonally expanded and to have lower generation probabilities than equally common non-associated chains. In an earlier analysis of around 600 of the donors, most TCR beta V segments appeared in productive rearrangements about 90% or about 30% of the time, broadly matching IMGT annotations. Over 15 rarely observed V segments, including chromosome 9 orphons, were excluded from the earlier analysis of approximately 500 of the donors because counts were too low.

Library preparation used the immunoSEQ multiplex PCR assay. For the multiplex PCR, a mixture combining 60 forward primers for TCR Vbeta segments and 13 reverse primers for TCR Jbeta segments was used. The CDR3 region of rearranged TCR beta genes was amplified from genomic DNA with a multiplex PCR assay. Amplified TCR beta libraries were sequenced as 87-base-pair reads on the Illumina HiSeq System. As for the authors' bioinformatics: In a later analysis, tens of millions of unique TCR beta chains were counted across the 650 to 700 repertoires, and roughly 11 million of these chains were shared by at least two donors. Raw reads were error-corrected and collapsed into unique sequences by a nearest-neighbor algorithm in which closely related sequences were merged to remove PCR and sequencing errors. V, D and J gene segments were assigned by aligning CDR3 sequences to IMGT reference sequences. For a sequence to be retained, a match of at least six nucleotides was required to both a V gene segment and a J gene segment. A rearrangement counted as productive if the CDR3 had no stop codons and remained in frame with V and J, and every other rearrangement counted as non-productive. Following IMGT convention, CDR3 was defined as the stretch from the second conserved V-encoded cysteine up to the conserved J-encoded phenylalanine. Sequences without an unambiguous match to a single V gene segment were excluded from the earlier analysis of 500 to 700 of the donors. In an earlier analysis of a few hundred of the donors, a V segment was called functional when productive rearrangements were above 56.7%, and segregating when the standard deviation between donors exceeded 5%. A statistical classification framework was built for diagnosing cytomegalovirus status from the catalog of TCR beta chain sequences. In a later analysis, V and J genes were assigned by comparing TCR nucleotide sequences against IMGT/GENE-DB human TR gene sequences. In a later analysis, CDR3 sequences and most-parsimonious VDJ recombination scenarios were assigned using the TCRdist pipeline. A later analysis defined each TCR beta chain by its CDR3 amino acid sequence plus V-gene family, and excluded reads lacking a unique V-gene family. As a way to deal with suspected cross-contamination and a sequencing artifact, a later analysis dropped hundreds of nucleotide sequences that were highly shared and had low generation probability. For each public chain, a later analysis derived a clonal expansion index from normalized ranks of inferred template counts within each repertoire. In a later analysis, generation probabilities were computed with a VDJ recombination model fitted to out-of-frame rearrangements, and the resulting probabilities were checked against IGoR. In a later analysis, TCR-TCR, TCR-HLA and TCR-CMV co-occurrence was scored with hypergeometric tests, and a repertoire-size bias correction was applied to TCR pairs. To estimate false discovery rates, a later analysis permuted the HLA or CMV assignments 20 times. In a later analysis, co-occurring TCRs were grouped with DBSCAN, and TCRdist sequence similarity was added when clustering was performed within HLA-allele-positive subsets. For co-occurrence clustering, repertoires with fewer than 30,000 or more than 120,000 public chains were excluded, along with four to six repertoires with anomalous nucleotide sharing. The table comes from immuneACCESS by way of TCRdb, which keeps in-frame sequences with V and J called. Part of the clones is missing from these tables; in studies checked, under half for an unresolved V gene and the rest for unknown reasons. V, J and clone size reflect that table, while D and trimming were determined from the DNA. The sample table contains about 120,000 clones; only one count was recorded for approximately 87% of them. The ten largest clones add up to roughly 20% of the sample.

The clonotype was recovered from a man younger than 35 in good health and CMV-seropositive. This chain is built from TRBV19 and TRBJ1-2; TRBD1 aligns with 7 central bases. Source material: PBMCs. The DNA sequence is TGTGCCAGTAGCACAACGACAGGGTTCACTTTGGGCTACACCTTC. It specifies CASSTTTGFTLGYTF.